These T cell receptor beta chains were read from a single sample in a study of cytotoxic CD8 clonotypes in ibrutinib-treated CLL. Using immunoSEQ multiplex PCR, the repertoire was profiled, and TCRdb retains in-frame clones only, with some absent. The sample has fewer than 150,000 clones; around 84% are singletons. This specimen consisted of PBMCs, obtained after 24 months of ibrutinib treatment. The receptors shown here come from a human donor with chronic lymphocytic leukemia. CDR3s include the opening cysteine and the closing phenylalanine or tryptophan. D genes are given only for firm matches. The size field is filled for only some rows; it gives once, few, many or a size class.

>TRBV7-2|TRBJ1-6|NA|NA
CASSNKQVNSPLHF
TGTGCCAGCAGCAACAAACAAGTTAATTCACCCCTCCACTTT
>TRBV7-9|TRBJ2-5|NA|NA
CASSGMDYLRLTQYF
TGTGCCAGCAGCGGAATGGACTACCTTCGGTTGACCCAGTACTTC
>TRBV5-1|TRBJ2-7|NA|NA
CASSLQSGPYEQYF
TGCGCCAGCAGCTTGCAATCGGGGCCCTACGAGCAGTACTTC
>TRBV10-3|TRBJ1-2|NA|TRBD1
CAISYRQGRDGYTF
TGTGCCATCAGTTACCGACAGGGCAGGGATGGCTACACCTTC
>TRBV27|TRBJ2-7|NA|TRBD2
CASRPLAGKIYEQYF
TGTGCCAGCAGACCCCTAGCGGGGAAAATCTACGAGCAGTACTTC
>TRBV7-9|TRBJ2-1|NA|TRBD2
CASSLLSGGWYFEQFF
TGTGCCAGCAGCTTACTGAGCGGGGGTTGGTATTTTGAGCAGTTCTTC
>TRBV4-3|TRBJ1-1|NA|NA
CASSQFDWTEAFF
TGCGCCAGCAGCCAATTCGACTGGACTGAAGCTTTCTTT
>TRBV30|TRBJ2-2|NA|NA
CAWSVGQNTGELFF
TGTGCCTGGAGTGTAGGGCAAAACACCGGGGAGCTGTTTTTT
>TRBV5-6|TRBJ2-1|NA|NA
CASSLALRQGSYNEQFF
TGTGCCAGCAGCTTGGCTTTAAGGCAGGGCTCCTACAATGAGCAGTTCTTC
>TRBV6-5|TRBJ2-1|NA|TRBD2
CASSRGLAATEQFF
TGTGCCAGCAGTAGGGGACTAGCGGCAACTGAGCAGTTCTTC
>TRBV9|TRBJ1-4|once|NA
CASSGLSLINEKLFF
TGTGCCAGCAGCGGGCTGTCCCTCATTAATGAAAAACTGTTTTTT
>TRBV6-5|TRBJ1-1|NA|NA
CATNVGGLNTEAFF
TGTGCCACCAATGTGGGGGGACTGAACACTGAAGCTTTCTTT
>TRBV6-6|TRBJ1-5|NA|NA
CASSPPLRNQPQHF
TGTGCCAGCAGTCCACCATTGCGCAATCAGCCCCAGCATTTT
>TRBV5-1|TRBJ1-1|NA|NA
CASSLGQDTEAFF
TGCGCCAGCAGCTTGGGACAGGACACTGAAGCTTTCTTT
>TRBV28|TRBJ2-7|NA|TRBD1
CASSTTGTSYEQYF
TGTGCCAGCAGTACGACAGGGACATCCTACGAGCAGTACTTC
>TRBV11-2|TRBJ1-2|NA|NA
CASSARPGLNYGYTF
TGTGCCAGCAGCGCCCGGCCGGGTCTTAACTATGGCTACACCTTC
>TRBV30|TRBJ2-1|NA|TRBD1
CACHGTAPNEQFF
TGTGCCTGCCACGGGACAGCCCCCAATGAGCAGTTCTTC
>TRBV11-2|TRBJ1-1|once|NA
CASSSQRTSGRGAFF
TGTGCCAGCAGCTCCCAGAGGACCTCGGGGCGCGGGGCTTTCTTT
>TRBV5-4|TRBJ1-1|NA|NA
CASSLVGRGNTEAFF
TGTGCCAGCAGCTTGGTCGGCAGAGGGAACACTGAAGCTTTCTTT
>TRBV5-1|TRBJ2-7|few|NA
CASSFNYEQYF
TGCGCCAGCAGCTTCAATTACGAGCAGTACTTC
>TRBV6-5|TRBJ2-5|NA|NA
CAGRKQETQYF
TGTGCCGGCAGGAAACAAGAGACCCAGTACTTC
>TRBV5-1|TRBJ1-1|NA|NA
CASSLVSGNTEAFF
TGCGCCAGCAGCTTGGTATCGGGAAACACTGAAGCTTTCTTT
>TRBV21-1|TRBJ2-5|once|NA
CASSHQNSGGARETQYF
TGTGCCAGCAGCCATCAAAATAGCGGGGGGGCTCGAGAGACCCAGTACTTC
>TRBV25-1|TRBJ1-2|few|NA
CASSEGSDYGYTF
TGTGCCAGCAGTGAGGGGTCCGACTATGGCTACACCTTC
>TRBV9|TRBJ1-1|NA|NA
CASSVLDSPNTEAFF
TGTGCCAGCAGCGTACTTGACAGTCCGAACACTGAAGCTTTCTTT
>TRBV11-2|TRBJ2-2|NA|NA
CASSLRTGFTGELFF
TGTGCCAGCAGCTTACGTACAGGGTTCACCGGGGAGCTGTTTTTT
>TRBV7-9|TRBJ2-7|NA|TRBD2
CASSTLSWEGQYF
TGTGCCAGCAGTACATTATCTTGGGAGGGGCAGTACTTC
>TRBV30|TRBJ1-2|NA|NA
CAWSVPLAGIGYGYTF
TGTGCCTGGAGTGTACCTTTGGCAGGGATCGGCTATGGCTACACCTTC
>TRBV27|TRBJ1-1|NA|NA
CASSSLKIGGLNTEAFF
TGTGCCAGCTCGTCCCTGAAAATTGGGGGTCTGAACACTGAAGCTTTCTTT
>TRBV28|TRBJ2-7|NA|TRBD1
CASSAPGTGNYEQYF
TGTGCCAGCAGTGCACCCGGGACAGGGAACTACGAGCAGTACTTC
>TRBV7-6|TRBJ2-7|NA|NA
CASSVREDEQYF
TGTGCCAGCAGCGTGAGGGAAGACGAGCAGTACTTC
>TRBV30|TRBJ2-3|NA|NA
CAWSATGVSTDTQYF
TGTGCCTGGAGCGCCACGGGGGTAAGCACAGATACGCAGTATTTT
>TRBV6-5|TRBJ2-1|NA|NA
CASSQGGEQFF
TGTGCCAGCAGTCAGGGTGGGGAGCAGTTCTTC
>TRBV7-9|TRBJ2-5|NA|TRBD1
CASSRTGIGETQYF
TGTGCCAGCAGCAGGACAGGGATAGGCGAGACCCAGTACTTC
>TRBV6-6|TRBJ2-5|NA|TRBD1
CASSARTGSTYF
TGTGCCAGCAGTGCCCGGACAGGCTCAACCTACTTC
>TRBV11-2|TRBJ2-5|NA|TRBD2
CASSQREGGETQYF
TGTGCCAGCAGCCAGAGGGAGGGAGGGGAGACCCAGTACTTC
>TRBV5-1|TRBJ2-7|NA|TRBD2
CASSSGTSLYEQYF
TGCGCCAGCAGCTCCGGGACTAGTCTGTACGAGCAGTACTTC
>TRBV25-1|TRBJ1-5|few|NA
CASGGDNNQPQHF
TGTGCCAGCGGCGGGGACAACAATCAGCCCCAGCATTTT
>TRBV29-1|TRBJ1-5|once|NA
CSVTGTPDQPQHF
TGCAGCGTGACCGGGACACCGGATCAGCCCCAGCATTTT
>TRBV27|TRBJ1-1|NA|NA
CASRKGSRTTEAFF
TGTGCCAGTAGAAAGGGTTCGCGCACCACTGAAGCTTTCTTT
>TRBV27|TRBJ1-2|NA|NA
CASSLSQDRENYGYTF
TGTGCCAGCAGTTTATCCCAGGACAGAGAGAACTATGGCTACACCTTC
>TRBV4-2|TRBJ2-2|NA|NA
CASSGGGNTGELFF
TGTGCCAGCAGCGGAGGAGGGAACACCGGGGAGCTGTTTTTT
>TRBV4-2|TRBJ2-1|NA|NA
CASSREESSYNEQFF
TGTGCCAGCAGCCGGGAGGAGAGCTCCTACAATGAGCAGTTCTTC
>TRBV28|TRBJ2-7|NA|NA
CASSRTDRYEQYF
TGTGCCAGCAGCCGCACTGACAGGTACGAGCAGTACTTC
>TRBV27|TRBJ1-5|few|TRBD1
CASSQGAQPQHF
TGTGCCAGCAGTCAGGGGGCTCAGCCCCAGCATTTT
>TRBV7-9|TRBJ1-4|once|NA
CASSLYRGGGTNEKLFF
TGTGCCAGCAGCTTGTATCGTGGCGGGGGTACTAATGAAAAACTGTTTTTT
>TRBV29-1|TRBJ1-5|once|NA
CSVEQGPNQPQHF
TGCAGCGTTGAACAGGGGCCAAATCAGCCCCAGCATTTT
>TRBV6-4|TRBJ1-5|NA|NA
CASSERMGGQPQHF
TGTGCCAGCAGTGAGAGGATGGGGGGGCAGCCCCAGCATTTT
>TRBV7-9|TRBJ1-2|NA|TRBD1
CASSATGTGVSGYTF
TGTGCCAGCAGCGCAACCGGGACAGGGGTTTCTGGCTACACCTTC
>TRBV6-1|TRBJ1-1|once|TRBD1
CASTSGTGVAEAFF
TGTGCCAGCACTTCCGGGACAGGGGTGGCTGAAGCTTTCTTT
>TRBV30|TRBJ2-5|NA|NA
CAWSLIQETQYF
TGTGCCTGGAGTCTAATACAAGAGACCCAGTACTTC
>TRBV2|TRBJ1-2|few|TRBD1
CASSDGGRGIGYGYTF
TGTGCCAGCAGTGATGGGGGCAGGGGGATTGGCTATGGCTACACCTTC
>TRBV10-2|TRBJ2-2|NA|NA
CASSERGRWGELFF
TGCGCCAGCAGTGAGAGGGGCCGGTGGGGGGAGCTGTTTTTT